The next 8 T cell receptor beta chains were all read from a single sample in a study of glioma-infiltrating T cells. The iRepertoire nested amplicon-rescue multiplex PCR amplified TCR alpha and beta CDR3s from RNA. TCRdb used MiXCR to reprocess the multiplex PCR reads, holding one entry per CDR3 protein. The table lists about 410,000 distinct CDR3 sequences, about two fifths of them singletons. Sequencing was done on a sample of glioma tissue, nonneoplastic brain tissue, or PBMCs (not recorded which). The origin of the receptors is a human donor with low-grade glioma or glioblastoma, undergoing nonglioma brain surgery, or in good health (not recorded which).

In this sample, this clonotype turned up many times. The chain is built from TRBV4-1 and TRBJ2-3; no clear D. With 3 bases removed from V and 2 bases from J, the gap between germline ends came to 9 bases. The germline CDR1 and CDR2 sequences are MGHRA and YSYEKL. CDR3 length: 14 residues. CDR3 in amino acids: CASSQRPDTDTQYF. The DNA for the CDR3 is TGCGCCAGCAGCCAGCGACCAGACACAGATACGCAGTATTTT.

This clonotype was detected many times. The chain joins TRBV20-1 to TRBJ2-3; D gene unclear. The CDR3 contains 13 residues. The V gene lost 3 bases and the J gene lost 5 bases, with 12 bases spanning the gap. Germline CDR1 DFQATT, CDR2 SNEGSKA (reference sequence). CDR3 in amino acids: CSARTPSVDTQYF. The CDR3 DNA sequence: TGCAGTGCTAGGACCCCATCCGTAGATACGCAGTATTTT.

This clonotype was detected a few times. The chain joins TRBV7-9 to TRBJ1-3; TRBD1 matches at 7 bases. V lost 3 bases, J lost 2 bases, and 4 bases stayed unmatched. This CDR3 contains 15 residues. Germline CDR1 reads SEHNR; CDR2 reads FQNEAQ (reference sequence). This chain's CDR3 is CASSLMRGPGNTIYF. CDR3 sequence (DNA): TGTGCCAGCAGCTTGATGAGGGGGCCTGGAAACACCATATATTTT.

The chain employs TRBV28 and TRBJ1-2; a possible D gene is TRBD1 (5 bases). The CDR3 is 17 amino acids. Trimming took off 5 bases at V and 8 bases at J, with 27 bases between the two ends. Germline V gives CDR1 MDHEN, CDR2 SYDVKM. The CDR3 DNA sequence: TGTGCCAGCAGTGGACCGGGACTCTCTTCACGGGACCGGGGCTACACCTTC. Translation gives CASSGPGLSSRDRGYTF.

This chain uses TRBV19 with TRBJ2-7, with unresolved D. The length of the CDR3 is 14 residues. Trimming removed 5 bases at V and 1 base at J, with 12 bases between. The germline gives CDR1 LNHDA, CDR2 SQIVND (reference sequence). CDR3: CASSPWAVSYEQYF. The CDR3 DNA is TGTGCCAGTAGTCCATGGGCAGTATCCTACGAGCAGTACTTC.

This clonotype was seen many times. The chain employs TRBV6-2 or TRBV6-3 and TRBJ1-2; 8 positions match TRBD1. The germline V gene encodes CDR1 MNHEY and CDR2 SVGEGT. CDR3 length: 13 amino acids. V trimming: 7 bases; J trimming: 7 bases; junction bases outside the gene matches: 8. This CDR3 reads CASTDRGVSGYTF. The CDR3 DNA reads TGTGCCAGCACCGACAGGGGAGTTTCTGGCTACACCTTC.

A few counts support this clonotype. DNA for the CDR3: TGCAGCGTTGACGGCAGGGTAGTTCTCAATGAGCAGTTCTTC. Its translation is CSVDGRVVLNEQFF. The genes are TRBV29-1 and TRBJ2-1; D may be TRBD1 (5 bases). The CDR3 runs 14 residues. CDR1 and CDR2 from the germline V gene are SQVTM and ANQGSEA. Between the trimmed V and J ends, which lost 3 bases and 6 bases, there was a span of 15 bases.

This clonotype was observed a handful of times. This chain connects TRBV4-1 to TRBJ1-5; D might be TRBD1 (5 bases). CDR3 size: 13 residues. V was shortened by 1 base and J by 11 bases, with 12 bases between the two germline ends. Germline loops: CDR1 MGHRA, CDR2 YSYEKL. The CDR3 DNA follows: TGCGCCAGCAGCCAAGTGGGGCTGGGGGCCCAGCATTTT. Translated, it gives CASSQVGLGAQHF.